Presented here are 24 T cell receptor beta chains from one specimen sequenced in a study of Ad26.COV2.S vaccination and SARS-CoV-2 variants. Treatment indicated: approximately 18 received Ad26.COV2.S at low or high dose, single or two shots; about 5 received placebo; per-sample allocation not given. Day 63 following the first vaccine or placebo injection was when the samples were taken. The assay was immunoSEQ multiplex PCR, and TCRdb's table has in-frame clones only and misses some. The table shows hundreds of thousands of clones, with 89% occurring only once. Here the sequenced sample was peripheral blood, taken in a trial of Ad26.COV2.S vaccine versus placebo. The receptor source for this set is a person aged 18-65 years who received the Ad26.COV2.S COVID-19 vaccine or a placebo.

The chain combines TRBV3-1 (or the pseudogene TRBV3-2) with TRBJ1-4; 8 bases agree with TRBD1. CDR3 size: 15 residues. The V gene's germline CDR1 is LGHDT and CDR2 YNNKEL (reference sequence). J lost 4 bases, V lost 2 bases, and 3 bases had no gene match. The CDR3 sequence is CASSQRDRNNEKLFF. CDR3 DNA sequence: TGTGCCAGCAGCCAAAGGGACAGGAATAATGAAAAACTGTTTTTT.

The genes are TRBV10-3 and TRBJ2-1, with 11 bases fitting TRBD2. CDR1 and CDR2 from the germline V gene are ENHRY and SYGVKD. The CDR3 spans 18 residues. V trimming: 6 bases; J trimming: 6 bases; junction bases outside the gene matches: 16. CDR3 sequence (DNA): TGTGCCATCAGAGAAGGGGACCTAGCTAGCGGGAGGTTCAATGAGCAGTTCTTC. Its translation is CAIREGDLASGRFNEQFF.

The gene calls are TRBV6-5 and TRBJ2-6; D perhaps matches TRBD2 (6 bases). Trimming shortened V by 6 bases and J by 0 bases, and 9 bases separated the two germline ends. This CDR3 spans 15 amino acids. Germline loops: CDR1 MNHEY, CDR2 SVGAGI. CDR3 bases: TGTGCCAGCAGCAACGGGGGCTCTGGGGCCAACGTCCTGACTTTC. Protein product: CASSNGGSGANVLTF.

This chain joins TRBV11-2 and TRBJ2-1; the match to TRBD2 covers 12 bases. Germline loops: CDR1 SGHAT, CDR2 FQNNGV. The junction had 5 bases not matched to a gene; V was cut back by 1 base and J by 7 bases. This CDR3 is built from 16 residues. Written as DNA, the CDR3 is TGTGCCAGCAGCTTAGTACCTAGCGGGAGGGGAAATGAGCAGTTCTTC. This codes for CASSLVPSGRGNEQFF.

V is TRBV7-8 and J is TRBJ2-7, with 10 bases identical to TRBD1. The germline CDR1 and CDR2 sequences are SGHVS and FQNEAQ. The V gene end was trimmed by 2 bases and the J gene end by 3 bases; junction bases not matched to a gene: 10. The CDR3 sequence is 17 residues long. Here the CDR3 reads CASSLTPGTGEGYEQYF. The CDR3 DNA sequence: TGTGCCAGCAGCTTAACCCCCGGGACAGGGGAGGGCTACGAGCAGTACTTC.

The genes are TRBV6-6 and TRBJ1-4; the D gene is possibly TRBD1 (6 bases). V lost 6 bases to trimming and J lost 8 bases, with 16 bases between them. This CDR3 spans 14 amino acids. CDR1 is MNHNY and CDR2 is SVGAGI in the germline V gene (reference sequence). The CDR3 nucleotides read TGTGCCAGCAGAAGAGGGGGTGTCATCGAAAAACTGTTTTTT. Residues: CASRRGGVIEKLFF.

In its sample, this clone was seen a few times. The V call is TRBV7-2, the J call TRBJ1-6; D is perhaps TRBD1 (5 bases). Per germline, CDR1 SGHTA and CDR2 FQGNSA. V was shortened by 3 bases and J by 10 bases, with 10 bases between the two germline ends. This CDR3 is 13 amino acids long. In nucleotides, the CDR3 is TGTGCCAGCAGCTTTTCCGGGACCTCACCCCTCCACTTT. Amino acids: CASSFSGTSPLHF.

The CDR3 nucleotides are TGTGCCAGCAGCTTAAACAGGGGGTCCTACGAGCAGTACTTC. Translation gives CASSLNRGSYEQYF. This rearrangement joins TRBV7-2 to TRBJ2-7; TRBD1 agrees at 8 bases. The CDR3 spans 14 residues. Germline V gene sequence: CDR1 SGHTA, CDR2 FQGNSA. Germline trimming cut 2 bases from V and 1 base from J; bases unmatched to any gene: 1.

J is TRBJ1-6 and V is TRBV9; no firm D call. The CDR3 is 13 amino acids. V gave up 2 bases and J gave up 7 bases, with 7 bases separating them. The germline V gene encodes CDR1 SGDLS and CDR2 YYNGEE. CDR3 sequence (DNA): TGTGCCAGCAGCGTGGAGAGAAATTCACCCCTCCACTTT. Protein product: CASSVERNSPLHF.

This clone has only one observation. The chain uses TRBV5-6 and TRBJ2-7; D perhaps matches TRBD1 (5 bases). The V gene's germline CDR1 is SGHDT and CDR2 YYEEEE. Trimming shortened V by 4 bases and J by 0 bases, and 11 bases separated the two germline ends. CDR3 length: 14 amino acids. CDR3 sequence (DNA): TGTGCCAGCAGCCGACAGTCGACCTCCTACGAGCAGTACTTC. Its protein product is CASSRQSTSYEQYF.

This chain connects TRBV6-5 to TRBJ1-2; 7 nucleotides agree with TRBD1. Germline assignment: CDR1 MNHEY and CDR2 SVGAGI. Trimming removed 2 bases from V and 4 bases from J; junction bases left unmatched: 7. This CDR3 spans 15 amino acids. The CDR3 nucleotides read TGTGCCAGCAGTTACGCCCCGACAGGGAGCTATGGCTACACCTTC. This sequence encodes CASSYAPTGSYGYTF.

The chain has TRBV14 and TRBJ2-3, with TRBD2 matching over 8 bases. The CDR3 is 15 amino acids. Trimming cost V 4 bases and J 4 bases; bases outside gene matches: 7. In germline, CDR1 is SGHDN, CDR2 FVKESK. CDR3 coding DNA: TGTGCCAGCAGCCGCAGCGGGAGAAGAGCAGATACGCAGTATTTT. As protein: CASSRSGRRADTQYF.

V is TRBV7-2 and J is TRBJ1-6; no reliable D call. The CDR3 covers 16 residues. The V gene's germline CDR1 is SGHTA and CDR2 FQGNSA. The ends were cut back, 0 bases at V and 7 bases at J, with 13 bases in the middle. The CDR3 region has the DNA TGTGCCAGCAGCTTAGCGCTGGCAGGTACCAATTCACCCCTCCACTTT. It is translated as CASSLALAGTNSPLHF.

This chain connects TRBV7-2 to TRBJ1-4; D uncertain. CDR1 and CDR2 (germline): SGHTA, FQGNSA. The CDR3 is made up of 18 amino acids. V was clipped by 1 base and J by 0 bases, with 15 bases between them. For the CDR3, the DNA is TGTGCCAGCAGCTTAGAGGGTGGGTCAGTTGCAACTAATGAAAAACTGTTTTTT. Protein: CASSLEGGSVATNEKLFF.

A single count supports this clone. The chain links TRBV7-6 to TRBJ2-7; a weak D match, TRBD1 (6 bases). The germline V and J ends were trimmed by 1 base and 3 bases, with 19 bases remaining between them. The CDR3 spans 17 residues. Germline V gene sequence: CDR1 SGHVS, CDR2 FNYEAQ. The CDR3 bases are TGTGCCAGCAGCTTAGGGGTACAGGGCGCCTTCTTCTACGAGCAGTACTTC. It is translated as CASSLGVQGAFFYEQYF.

Notes on this clone: The identical CDR3 is also encoded by other nucleotide sequences in the sample. The V call is TRBV12-5, the J call TRBJ2-5, with D perhaps matching TRBD1 (7 bases). The CDR3 loop spans 13 amino acids. Germline values: CDR1 LGHNT, CDR2 FRNRAP. V was trimmed by 7 bases and J by 5 bases, leaving 14 bases between them. This CDR3 is CASALTGRETQYF. DNA for the CDR3: TGTGCTAGTGCCCTGACAGGGAGGGAGACCCAGTACTTC. The variable domain in full, completed from reference TRBV12-5 and TRBJ2-5, reads DARVTQTPRHKVTEMGQEVTMRCQPILGHNTVFWYRQTMMQGLELLAYFRNRAPLDDSGMPKDRFSAEMPDATLATLKIQPSEPRDSAVYFCASALTGRETQYFGPGTRLLVL.

The CDR3 nucleotides read TGCGCCAGCAGCCCCATAGCTTTTTCAGACTCCTACAATGAGCAGTTCTTC. Translated: CASSPIAFSDSYNEQFF. The gene calls are TRBV5-1 and TRBJ2-1; unclear D gene. Germline V CDR1 and CDR2: SGHRS, YFSETQ. V was clipped by 4 bases and J by 0 bases, with 17 bases between them. This CDR3 comprises 17 residues.

This chain joins TRBV2 and TRBJ1-3, with D possibly matching TRBD1 (5 bases). CDR3 length: 15 residues. Trimming left V 7 bases short and J 4 bases short, with 17 bases between. CDR1 and CDR2 from the germline V gene are SNHLY and FYNNEI. The CDR3 spells CASTEDTLDGNTIYF. The DNA for the CDR3 is TGTGCCAGCACTGAGGACACCCTGGACGGAAACACCATATATTTT.

This chain links TRBV3-1 (or the pseudogene TRBV3-2) with TRBJ1-1, with TRBD1 matching 7 bases. The CDR3 totals 12 residues. CDR1 LGHDT and CDR2 YNNKEL come from the germline V gene (reference sequence). With 4 bases clipped from V and 7 bases from J, the junction kept 3 bases outside the gene matches. CDR3 DNA: TGTGCCAGCAGCCTAACAGGGGTTGAAGCTTTCTTT. Residues: CASSLTGVEAFF.

This clone was seen only once. The chain recombines TRBV4-1 with TRBJ2-2; D unclear. From germline, CDR1 is MGHRA and CDR2 YSYEKL. V lost 1 base to trimming and J lost 5 bases, with 5 bases between them. This CDR3 has 13 residues. The CDR3 region has the DNA TGCGCCAGCAGCCAAGGTAGGACCGGGGAGCTGTTTTTT. It yields the protein CASSQGRTGELFF.

This sequence joins TRBV9 and TRBJ2-2, with D unresolved. The ends were cut back, 4 bases at V and 4 bases at J, with 14 bases in the middle. The CDR3 is 15 residues long. Germline V lookup: CDR1 SGDLS, CDR2 YYNGEE. CDR3 nucleotide sequence: TGTGCCAGCAGCCCTCACCCCGAACTCACCGGGGAGCTGTTTTTT. Translated, it gives CASSPHPELTGELFF.

This clone showed up just once. CDR3 region: CASKGQATNLNYGYTF. The CDR3 DNA is TGTGCCAGCAAGGGACAGGCAACTAATCTTAACTATGGCTACACCTTC. The genes are TRBV27 and TRBJ1-2; 8 bases are a match to TRBD1. CDR1 is MNHEY, CDR2 SMNVEV, per germline (reference sequence). V was clipped by 7 bases and J by 1 base; unmatched bases: 11. This CDR3 contains 16 residues.

V and J are TRBV5-4 and TRBJ1-6; D unresolved. V lost 1 base to trimming and J lost 10 bases, with 21 bases between them. CDR3 length: 17 amino acids. CDR1 and CDR2 (germline): SGHNT, YYREEE (reference sequence). CDR3 in amino acids: CASSLKGMAEVGSPLHF. CDR3 DNA: TGTGCCAGCAGCTTGAAAGGGATGGCGGAGGTCGGGTCACCCCTCCACTTT.

The genes are TRBV7-2 and TRBJ1-4; D is unclear. V lost 1 base and J lost 10, with 16 bases in between. The CDR3 covers 15 residues. Germline-derived CDR1 and CDR2 are SGHTA and FQGNSA. CDR3 sequence reads: CASSLVGTGVGKLFF. The DNA of the CDR3 is TGTGCCAGCAGCTTAGTCGGAACCGGGGTGGGAAAACTGTTTTTT.